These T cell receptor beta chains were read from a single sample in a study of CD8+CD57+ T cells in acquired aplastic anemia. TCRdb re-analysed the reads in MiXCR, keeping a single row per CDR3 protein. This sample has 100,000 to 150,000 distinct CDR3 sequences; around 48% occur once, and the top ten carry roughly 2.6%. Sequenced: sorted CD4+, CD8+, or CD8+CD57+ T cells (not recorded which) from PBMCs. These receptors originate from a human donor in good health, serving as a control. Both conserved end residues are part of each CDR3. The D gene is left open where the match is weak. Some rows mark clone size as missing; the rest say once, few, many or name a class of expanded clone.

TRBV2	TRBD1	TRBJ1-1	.	TGTGCCAGCAGGCTGGACAGGGCTCGTGACACTGAAGCTTTCTTT	CASRLDRARDTEAFF
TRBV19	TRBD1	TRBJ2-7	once	TGTGCCAGTAGTGGGACAGGGACGTCTTCCCACGAGCAGTACTTC	CASSGTGTSSHEQYF
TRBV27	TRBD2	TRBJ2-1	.	TGTGCCAGCAGTTTGGGCGGGGGGGCGTTTGAGCAGTTCTTC	CASSLGGGAFEQFF
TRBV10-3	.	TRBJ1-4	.	TGTGCCATCTCCCCAGATCGAGACAGTGAAAAACTGTTTTTT	CAISPDRDSEKLFF
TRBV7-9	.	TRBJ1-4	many	TGTGCCAGCAGCTTAGAAGCAGCAAATGAAAAACTGTTTTTT	CASSLEAANEKLFF
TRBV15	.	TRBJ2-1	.	TGTGCCACCAGCGGGGTGGGAACGGGAAGCTCCTACAATGAGCAGTTCTTC	CATSGVGTGSSYNEQFF
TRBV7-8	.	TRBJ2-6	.	TGTGCCAGCAGCTTTGCGGGGAGAAGCTCTGGGGCCAACGTCCTGACTTTC	CASSFAGRSSGANVLTF
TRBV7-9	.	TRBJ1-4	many	TGTGCCAGCAGCTTAGGGCTGGGTCTCGGGGAAAAACTGTTTTTT	CASSLGLGLGEKLFF
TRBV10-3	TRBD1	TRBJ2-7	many	TGTGCTAGCAGTGAGCGGACAGGGGTTGTCTACGAGCAGTACTTC	CASSERTGVVYEQYF
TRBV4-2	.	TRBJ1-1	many	TGTGCCAGCAGCCAAGAACTGAACACTGAAGCTTTCTTT	CASSQELNTEAFF
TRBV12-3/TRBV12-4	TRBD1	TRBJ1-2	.	TGTGCCAGCACCTTGACAGGGGGAGGTGGTGGCTACACCTTC	CASTLTGGGGGYTF
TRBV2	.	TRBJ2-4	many	TGTGCCAGCAGTGAGTCTTGGAACATTCAGTACTTC	CASSESWNIQYF
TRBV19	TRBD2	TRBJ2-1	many	TGTGCCAGTAGGACCACGACTAGCGGGGGGCACAATGAGCAGTTCTTC	CASRTTTSGGHNEQFF
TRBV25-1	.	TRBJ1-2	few	TGTGCCAGCAGTGAACCCAACAGCTATGGCTACACCTTC	CASSEPNSYGYTF
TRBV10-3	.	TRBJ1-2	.	TGTGCCATCAGTGATGACGGTCAGATCTTCTATGGCTACACCTTC	CAISDDGQIFYGYTF
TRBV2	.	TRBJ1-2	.	TGTGCCAGCAGCCTGCGAAGCGAGAAATTGTACGGCTACACCTTC	CASSLRSEKLYGYTF
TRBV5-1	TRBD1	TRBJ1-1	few	TGCGCCAGCAGCTTGGTAGGGGGCATACCGGACACTGAAGCTTTCTTT	CASSLVGGIPDTEAFF
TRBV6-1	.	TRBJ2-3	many	TGTGCCAGCAGTTCGCCAGGACTTCCAGATACGCAGTATTTT	CASSSPGLPDTQYF
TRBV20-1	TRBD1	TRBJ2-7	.	TGCAGTGCTCCGACAGGGGGGTACTACGAGCAGTACTTC	CSAPTGGYYEQYF
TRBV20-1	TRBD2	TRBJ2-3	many	TGCAGTGCTAGAGCCCCTAGCGGGGAGGTCACAGATACGCAGTATTTT	CSARAPSGEVTDTQYF
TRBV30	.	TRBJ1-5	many	TGTGCCTGGAGTGTACCGGGTCAGCCCCAGCATTTT	CAWSVPGQPQHF
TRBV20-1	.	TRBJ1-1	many	TGCAGTGCTAGTTGGGATGCGAACACTGAAGCTTTCTTT	CSASWDANTEAFF
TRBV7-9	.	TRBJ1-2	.	TGTGCCAGCAGCTTAAGGGAAGGGGAGTATGGCTACACCTTC	CASSLREGEYGYTF
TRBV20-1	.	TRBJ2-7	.	TGCAGTGCTAGTGGGGGGAGTCGGTACGAGCAGTACTTC	CSASGGSRYEQYF
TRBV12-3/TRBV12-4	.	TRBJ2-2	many	TGTGCCAGCAGTACGGGACGGGAGCTGTTTTTT	CASSTGRELFF
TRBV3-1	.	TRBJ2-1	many	TGTGCCAGCAGCCAAGAGGGGACTTACAATGAGCAGTTCTTC	CASSQEGTYNEQFF
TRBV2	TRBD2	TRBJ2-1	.	TGTGCCAGCAGTGCACTAGCGGGGGTATACAATGAGCAGTTCTTC	CASSALAGVYNEQFF
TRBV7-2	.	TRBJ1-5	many	TGTGCCAGCAGCTTAGCGAGAGGAATGATGAGCGATCAGCCCCAGCATTTT	CASSLARGMMSDQPQHF
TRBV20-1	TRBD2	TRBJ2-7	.	TGCAGTGCTAGGGAGACTAGCGGGTCAGCCTACGAGCAGTACTTC	CSARETSGSAYEQYF
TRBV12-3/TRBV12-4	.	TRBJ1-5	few	TGTGCCAGCAAAGGTTGGGGTACCTTCAACAAAAACCTCAATCAGCCCCAGCATTTT	CASKGWGTFNKNLNQPQHF
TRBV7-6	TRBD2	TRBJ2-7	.	TGTGCCAGCAGCTTGCGGGAGGACTACGAGCAGTACTTC	CASSLREDYEQYF
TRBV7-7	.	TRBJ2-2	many	TGTGCCAGCAGCCTAGCCTACGCCGGGGAGCTGTTTTTT	CASSLAYAGELFF
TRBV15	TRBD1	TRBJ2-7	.	TGTGCCACCAGCGAGCTGACAGGGTTCTCCTACGAGCAGTACTTC	CATSELTGFSYEQYF
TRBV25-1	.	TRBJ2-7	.	TGTGCCAGCAGTGAATATATGAGTTACGAGCAGTACTTC	CASSEYMSYEQYF
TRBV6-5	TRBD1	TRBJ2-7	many	TGTGCCAGCAGTTCAGGGGGCGCGAGGTACGAGCAGTACTTC	CASSSGGARYEQYF
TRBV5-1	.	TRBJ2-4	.	TGCACCAGCAGCTTGGCCGTTTCAGGGACCAAAAACATTCGGTACTTC	CTSSLAVSGTKNIRYF
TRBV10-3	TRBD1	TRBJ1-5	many	TGTGCCATCAGCGACAGGGAGGATCAGCCCCAGCATTTT	CAISDREDQPQHF